This record concerns one T cell receptor (beta chain) sequence. This clonotype was seen a handful of times. Its antigen target is currently unknown. No much larger clonotype is one base removed from it; base qualities were not supplied. The entry originates in a study of blood T cells in healthy people across ages (dated by TCRdb to 2013 to 2016). About the investigation overall: Template switching captured roughly one uniquely barcoded TCR beta cDNA molecule per two T cells in model experiments. Using deep sequencing normalized with unique cDNA molecular identifiers, the study measured how TCR beta repertoire diversity changes with age. Four age groups were formed from the donors: young (average about 17 years), middle-aged (less than 40), aged (62) and long-lived (approximately 78). To avoid experimental bias, donors of different ages were randomly spread across the sequencing lanes. Using the same blood draw, the study looked at two additional independent replicas of 1 million unique cDNA reads for two donors, one aged 18 to 30 and the other aged 80 or older.

V gives up 1 base and J gives up 5 bases, and the segment between their germline ends measures 8 bases. Taken from cysteine to phenylalanine, the CDR3 has 13 residues. Kept here is only the CDR3 DNA, which spans 39 bases and is read in frame from base 1. CDR1 is given as DFQATT and CDR2 as SNEGSKA, both from the germline V gene (reference sequence). Donors were under 40 systemically healthy Caucasian individuals from Russia aged about 6 to 100 years. Each donor gave approximately 9.3 milliliters of peripheral blood, collected into EDTA-treated Vacutainer tubes. Ficoll-Paque density-gradient centrifugation was used to isolate PBMCs, with at least 7 million per sample. Trizol reagent was used to extract total RNA from PBMCs, with at least 6 micrograms per sample. For every donor, an aliquot of PBMCs went through flow cytometry to measure the percentages of naive CD45RAhigh/CD27high T cells. The library was produced with 5' RACE. TCRdb shows the sequencer as Illumina HiSeq 2500. A second PCR of about 6 to 11 cycles was performed with a sample-barcoded 5' primer and a J-beta primer mix. A template-switch 5' adaptor carrying 12 random nucleotides introduced a unique molecular identifier onto each TCR beta cDNA molecule. Each sample yielded at least 2.5 million CDR3-containing paired-end reads. The Mint cDNA synthesis kit, primed by a TRBC-specific oligonucleotide, was used to synthesize first-strand cDNA from all RNA. After uracil-DNA glycosylase treatment, a first 18-cycle PCR used universal primers M1SS and BC2_uni_R on all cDNA. The authors processed their data as follows. For normalization, 1 million high-quality reads were randomly selected from each sample, with every read carrying a distinct molecular identifier. Instead of being binned into consensus sequences, reads that shared molecular identifiers were thrown out. MiTCR, run with a Q25 quality threshold and the strictest error-elimination algorithm, handled CDR3 identification, clonotype clustering and error correction. A nonparametric unseen species model using Euler transformation provided a lower-bound estimate of total TCR beta diversity. The public reads were run again by TCRdb, first through fastp at Q25 and then through MiXCR, and only productive beta chains were kept. For every CDR3 protein sequence, its rows merge into one entry that carries the most common genes and DNA. TCRdb's processing, not the authors' own work, is the source of the V and J calls. Recorded for this sample are about 570,000 distinct CDR3 sequences; about 25% of them occurred a single time. The ten biggest clones cover roughly 18% of the sample.

What the study reported, not specific to this receptor: Compared with the aged group, the long-lived group had more naive CD4+ T cells, fewer expanded clones and increased TCR diversity, a pattern suggesting age selection. The CMV infection status of donors was not known, potentially confounding age-related changes in expanded clonotypes. Estimates of total diversity based on one million sequenced T cells were regarded as lower bounds and as underestimates. Observed TCR beta diversity per million T cells fell roughly linearly with age, and a significant reduction was already apparent by age around 40. Bulk unsorted PBMC profiling prevented conclusive comparison of naive and antigen-experienced compartments. The percentage of naive T cells measured by flow cytometry correlated strongly with observed TCR beta diversity.

Recombination linked TRBV20-1 to TRBJ1-4; confidence is insufficient to name the D gene. The origin of this receptor is an older woman in good health. Material: blood. The CDR3 amino acid sequence is: CSARALMNEKLFF. In nucleotides, the sequence is TGCAGTGCTAGAGCGCTGATGAATGAAAAACTGTTTTTT.